This passage covers 30 T cell receptor beta chains from one sample sequenced in a study of blood T cell repertoires in COVID-19. The data were produced by immunoSEQ multiplex PCR, yet TCRdb's version contains in-frame clones alone and is incomplete. The data show about 190,000 clones, with roughly 86% seen just once and 5.6% held by the top ten. Sequencing was carried out using PBMCs or T cells enriched from blood (not recorded which). These receptors originate from a man aged 35 to 55 with acute COVID-19.

CDR3 in DNA: TGTGCCAGCTACCTGAGAGAGGGGGCAATCGGGGAGCTGTTTTTT. As protein: CASYLREGAIGELFF. The J gene is TRBJ2-2, the V gene TRBV6-5, with TRBD1 matching over 7 bases. Looked up from germline, CDR1 is MNHEY and CDR2 is SVGAGI. V was pared by 8 bases and J by 7 bases, with 13 bases of the junction left unmatched. The CDR3 covers 15 residues.

This rearrangement joins TRBV14 to TRBJ2-1; 14 nucleotides agree with TRBD2. This CDR3 comprises 14 residues. CDR1 is SGHDN, CDR2 FVKESK, per germline. Trimming at V came to 4 bases and at J to 14 bases, leaving 7 bases not matched to a gene. The CDR3 spells CASSLTSGRALEFF. The CDR3 DNA follows: TGTGCCAGCAGCCTGACTAGCGGGAGGGCATTAGAGTTCTTC.

The chain recombines TRBV28 with TRBJ2-4, with D possibly TRBD2 on 5 matching bases. Germline V gives CDR1 MDHEN, CDR2 SYDVKM. V was trimmed by 6 bases and J by 4 bases, leaving 16 bases between them. CDR3 length: 15 amino acids. The CDR3 here is CASSASRGLKNIQYF. In nucleotides, the CDR3 is TGTGCCAGCAGCGCCTCCCGCGGGCTGAAAAACATTCAGTACTTC.

This rearrangement joins TRBV3-1 (or the pseudogene TRBV3-2) to TRBJ2-1; 8 positions match TRBD2. Per the germline V gene, CDR1 is LGHDT and CDR2 is YNNKEL (reference sequence). The CDR3 covers 14 residues. The ends lost 1 base at V and 9 bases at J; junction bases unmatched: 5. The CDR3 protein is CASSQVGLAGEQFF. The DNA for the CDR3 is TGTGCCAGCAGCCAAGTCGGCCTAGCGGGTGAGCAGTTCTTC.

The chain employs TRBV7-8 and TRBJ2-2; maybe TRBD2 (5 bases). The V end was cut by 1 base, the J end by 4 bases, with 16 bases between. Germline CDR1 and CDR2: SGHVS and FQNEAQ. This CDR3 is built from 17 residues. Here the CDR3 reads CASSLDEGLLGTGELFF. For the CDR3, the DNA is TGTGCCAGCAGCTTAGATGAGGGTCTTTTAGGCACCGGGGAGCTGTTTTTT.

The rearrangement links TRBV19 to TRBJ2-2; 11 nucleotides line up with TRBD2. The CDR3 covers 16 residues. Germline loops: CDR1 LNHDA, CDR2 SQIVND (reference sequence). Losses at the gene ends were 8 bases for V and 0 bases for J; bases not matched to a gene: 5. The CDR3 is CASFGTSGPNTGELFF. The CDR3 DNA reads TGTGCCAGTTTCGGGACTAGCGGTCCGAACACCGGGGAGCTGTTTTTT.

The V call is TRBV27, the J call TRBJ2-5, with a tentative D call TRBD1 (5 bases). The CDR3 covers 13 residues. V shed 6 bases and J shed 4 bases, with 12 bases lying between them. CDR1 MNHEY and CDR2 SMNVEV come from the germline V gene (reference sequence). CDR3 in DNA: TGTGCCAGCAGGTTTGGGGCCATAGAGACCCAGTACTTC. Amino acids: CASRFGAIETQYF.

V and J are TRBV6-1 and TRBJ2-5; TRBD1 matches 8 bases. V trimming: 2 bases; J trimming: 7 bases; junction bases outside the gene matches: 12. Per the germline V gene, CDR1 is MNHNS and CDR2 is SASEGT. The CDR3 totals 16 residues. DNA of the CDR3: TGTGCCAGCAGTGAAAGGCAGGGGGCCGCGATAGGGACCCAGTACTTC. It specifies CASSERQGAAIGTQYF.

This clone was observed once. The chain employs TRBV5-4 and TRBJ2-7, with 7 bases identical to TRBD1. V lost 6 bases, J lost 0 bases, and 12 bases stayed unmatched. The CDR3 runs to 16 residues. Germline V gives CDR1 SGHNT, CDR2 YYREEE (reference sequence). The CDR3 loop reads CASTPSLWDSSYEQYF. The CDR3 DNA reads TGTGCCAGCACCCCTTCTTTGTGGGACAGCTCCTACGAGCAGTACTTC. Drawing the rest from reference TRBV5-4 and TRBJ2-7, the complete variable domain is ETGVTQSPTHLIKTRGQQVTLRCSSQSGHNTVSWYQQALGQGPQFIFQYYREEENGRGNFPPRFSGLQFPNYSSELNVNALELDDSALYLCASTPSLWDSSYEQYFGPGTRLTVT.

The chain links TRBV24-1 to TRBJ1-2; 7 bases align to TRBD1. Trimming removed 5 bases from V and 0 bases from J; junction bases left unmatched: 5. The CDR3 is 15 amino acids. Looked up from germline, CDR1 is KGHDR and CDR2 is SFDVKD. Written as DNA, the CDR3 is TGTGCCACCAGTGGAGGACAGGACTCTAACTATGGCTACACCTTC. Translation: CATSGGQDSNYGYTF.

The rearrangement uses TRBV5-4 and TRBJ1-1; the match to TRBD1 covers 9 bases. Germline V gene data show CDR1 as SGHNT and CDR2 as YYREEE (reference sequence). V lost 4 bases, J lost 1 base, and 2 bases stayed unmatched. The CDR3 spans 14 residues. CDR3 protein: CASSEGQGNTEAFF. DNA of the CDR3: TGTGCCAGCAGCGAGGGACAGGGGAACACTGAAGCTTTCTTT.

The chain links TRBV9 to TRBJ2-3; tentatively, D is TRBD2 (5 bases). V was shortened by 0 bases and J by 4 bases, with 15 bases between the two germline ends. In germline, CDR1 is SGDLS, CDR2 YYNGEE. CDR3 length equals 16 residues. The CDR3 reads CASSVGRTFDADTQYF. The DNA for the CDR3 is TGTGCCAGCAGCGTAGGTCGGACTTTTGATGCAGATACGCAGTATTTT. Supplemented by reference TRBV9 and TRBJ2-3, the full variable domain reads DSGVTQTPKHLITATGQRVTLRCSPRSGDLSVYWYQQSLDQGLQFLIQYYNGEERAKGNILERFSAQQFPDLHSELNLSSLELGDSALYFCASSVGRTFDADTQYFGPGTRLTVL.

This chain uses TRBV9 with TRBJ2-1, with unresolved D. Between the trimmed V and J ends, which lost 3 bases and 7 bases, there was a span of 14 bases. Germline-derived CDR1 and CDR2 are SGDLS and YYNGEE. This CDR3 region has 14 residues. CDR3 in amino acids: CASSAAPVVNEQFF. The CDR3 DNA is TGTGCCAGCAGCGCCGCTCCGGTAGTTAATGAGCAGTTCTTC.

With respect to this clone: The sample contains more than one DNA sequence encoding this CDR3. This rearrangement joins TRBV11-2 to TRBJ2-7; 11 nucleotides align to TRBD1. Unmatched junction bases numbered 3, after V lost 4 bases and J lost 4 bases. The CDR3 is 14 amino acids. Germline loops: CDR1 SGHAT, CDR2 FQNNGV. The CDR3 sequence: CASSSGTGGYEQYF. The CDR3 coding sequence is TGTGCCAGCAGCTCAGGGACAGGGGGATACGAGCAGTACTTC. Variable domain in full (rest from reference TRBV11-2 and TRBJ2-7): EAGVAQSPRYKIIEKRQSVAFWCNPISGHATLYWYQQILGQGPKLLIQFQNNGVVDDSQLPKDRFSAERLKGVDSTLKIQPAKLEDSAVYLCASSSGTGGYEQYFGPGTRLTVT.

J is TRBJ2-5 and V is TRBV12-3 or TRBV12-4; 10 bases are shared with TRBD1. This CDR3 is 13 amino acids long. V trimming: 3 bases; J trimming: 5 bases; junction bases outside the gene matches: 0. DNA for the CDR3: TGTGCCAGCAGTTTGGACAGGGGGGAGACCCAGTACTTC. This codes for CASSLDRGETQYF.

The chain couples TRBV19 to TRBJ1-5; tentative D call: TRBD1 (6 bases). Germline lookup yields CDR1 LNHDA and CDR2 SQIVND (reference sequence). V dropped 4 bases and J dropped 8 bases, with 15 bases sitting between them. This CDR3 contains 14 residues. CDR3 loop: CASSTNPRTEPQHF. DNA for the CDR3: TGTGCCAGTAGTACTAACCCTCGGACAGAGCCCCAGCATTTT.

This clone was seen only a few times. The CDR3 nucleotides read TGCGCCAGCAGCTACGGACTAGCGGGCTCCTACGAGCAGTACTTC. Protein: CASSYGLAGSYEQYF. This rearrangement joins TRBV4-1 to TRBJ2-7; TRBD2 aligns across 11 bases. This CDR3 spans 15 amino acids. V lost 5 bases to trimming and J lost 0 bases; unmatched junction nucleotides: 3. From germline, CDR1 is MGHRA and CDR2 YSYEKL.

This clone was picked up one time. The chain joins TRBV4-2 to TRBJ1-1, with 11 positions matching TRBD1. Germline V gives CDR1 LGHNA, CDR2 YNFKEQ. The CDR3 loop spans 20 amino acids. With 0 bases clipped from V and 0 bases from J, the junction kept 12 bases outside the gene matches. As DNA, the CDR3 is TGTGCCAGCAGCCAAGACTCGTTATGGGACAGGGGGAACATGAACACTGAAGCTTTCTTT. Translation gives CASSQDSLWDRGNMNTEAFF.

This chain uses TRBV27 with TRBJ1-5; the D is unclear. CDR3 size: 14 residues. The ends were cut back, 6 bases at V and 3 bases at J, with 12 bases in the middle. The germline V gene has CDR1 MNHEY and CDR2 SMNVEV (reference sequence). The CDR3 protein is CASRPPGYNQPQHF. The CDR3 coding sequence is TGTGCCAGCAGACCTCCGGGATACAATCAGCCCCAGCATTTT.

J is TRBJ1-2 and V is TRBV11-2; a possible D gene is TRBD1 (5 bases). The V and J ends lost 5 bases and 12 bases respectively, with 25 bases between them. This CDR3 is 15 amino acids long. The V gene's germline CDR1 is SGHAT and CDR2 FQNNGV. The CDR3 loop reads CASSATSIKQGNNTF. DNA of the CDR3: TGTGCCAGCAGCGCCACCTCCATTAAGCAGGGAAACAACACCTTC.

V usage is TRBV28 and J usage is TRBJ2-1, with D perhaps matching TRBD2 (5 bases). V was cut by 2 bases and J by 2 bases, with 7 bases left in between. Germline V CDR1 and CDR2: MDHEN, SYDVKM. This CDR3 region has 14 residues. CDR3 sequence: CASSLRTAYNEQFF. The CDR3 nucleotides read TGTGCCAGCAGTTTACGGACTGCCTACAATGAGCAGTTCTTC.

As to this clone: The same CDR3 is also encoded by other DNA sequences in this sample. The chain combines TRBV5-5 with TRBJ2-7; no definite D call. In germline, CDR1 is SGHKS, CDR2 YYEKEE (reference sequence). CDR3 size: 12 residues. Trimming took 1 base from V and 5 from J, leaving 7 bases between them. As DNA, the CDR3 is TGTGCCAGCAGCTTGCGGGTCCACGAGCAGTACTTC. Its translation is CASSLRVHEQYF.

The DNA of the CDR3 is TGTGCCAGCAGACTCACTAGCGAGGTTAGGGGGGAGCTGTTTTTT. Translated, it gives CASRLTSEVRGELFF. The chain uses TRBV3-1 (or the pseudogene TRBV3-2) and TRBJ2-2, with 7 nucleotides matching TRBD2. CDR3 size: 15 residues. The junction had 12 bases not matched to a gene; V was cut back by 6 bases and J by 8 bases. The germline CDR1 and CDR2 sequences are LGHDT and YNNKEL (reference sequence).

The chain links TRBV10-3 to TRBJ2-2; D remains unclear. The V gene lost 5 bases and the J gene lost 6 bases, with 7 bases spanning the gap. The CDR3 extends over 12 amino acids. The germline V gene encodes CDR1 ENHRY and CDR2 SYGVKD. In DNA, the CDR3 is TGTGCCATCAGTATTGAGTCCGGGGAGCTGTTTTTT. Its protein product is CAISIESGELFF.

In its sample, this clone was seen once. The chain carries TRBV19 and TRBJ2-1, with 15 bases lining up with TRBD2. With 7 bases clipped from V and 6 bases from J, the junction kept 13 bases outside the gene matches. Germline V CDR1 and CDR2: LNHDA, SQIVND (reference sequence). The CDR3 has 18 residues. In DNA, the CDR3 is TGTGCCAGTACACCAGGGGGACTAGCGGGAGGTGGGAGCAATGAGCAGTTCTTC. Translation: CASTPGGLAGGGSNEQFF.

The chain carries TRBV20-1 and TRBJ2-1; D is undetermined. Germline assignment: CDR1 DFQATT and CDR2 SNEGSKA (reference sequence). The germline V and J ends were trimmed by 5 bases and 9 bases, with 11 bases remaining between them. The CDR3 length is 11 residues. The CDR3 DNA sequence: TGCAGTGCTGGCAGCTCGGGTGAGCAGTTCTTC. This codes for CSAGSSGEQFF.

This clone was detected a few times. The rearrangement joins TRBV5-4 to TRBJ2-2; 12 nucleotides agree with TRBD2. J lost 5 bases, V lost 7 bases, and 0 bases had no gene match. Germline V lookup: CDR1 SGHNT, CDR2 YYREEE (reference sequence). The CDR3 has 13 residues. DNA for the CDR3: TGTGCCAGCGGACTAGCGGGAACCGGGGAGCTGTTTTTT. Translation gives CASGLAGTGELFF.

The V gene is TRBV29-1, the J gene TRBJ2-7; 10 positions agree with TRBD1. Germline V CDR1 and CDR2: SQVTM, ANQGSEA. CDR3 size: 13 residues. V gave up 7 bases and J gave up 5 bases; unmatched junction bases: 8. CDR3 sequence (DNA): TGCAGCGCTGGCTTGGGACAGGGGAACGAGCAGTACTTC. Amino acids: CSAGLGQGNEQYF.

J is TRBJ1-4 and V is TRBV4-2; a possible D gene is TRBD1 (6 bases). The CDR3 loop spans 18 amino acids. Per the germline V gene, CDR1 is LGHNA and CDR2 is YNFKEQ. V was trimmed by 0 bases and J by 0 bases, leaving 14 bases between them. CDR3: CASSQDGQGYATNEKLFF. CDR3 nucleotides: TGTGCCAGCAGCCAAGATGGGCAGGGGTACGCAACTAATGAAAAACTGTTTTTT.

The rearrangement joins TRBV19 to TRBJ2-7, with 7 positions matching TRBD2. The V and J ends lost 6 bases and 5 bases, in that order; junction bases with no gene match: 7. Germline assignment: CDR1 LNHDA and CDR2 SQIVND (reference sequence). This CDR3 contains 13 residues. CDR3 sequence: CASRMTSLDEQYF. In DNA, the CDR3 is TGTGCCAGTAGGATGACTAGCCTGGACGAGCAGTACTTC.